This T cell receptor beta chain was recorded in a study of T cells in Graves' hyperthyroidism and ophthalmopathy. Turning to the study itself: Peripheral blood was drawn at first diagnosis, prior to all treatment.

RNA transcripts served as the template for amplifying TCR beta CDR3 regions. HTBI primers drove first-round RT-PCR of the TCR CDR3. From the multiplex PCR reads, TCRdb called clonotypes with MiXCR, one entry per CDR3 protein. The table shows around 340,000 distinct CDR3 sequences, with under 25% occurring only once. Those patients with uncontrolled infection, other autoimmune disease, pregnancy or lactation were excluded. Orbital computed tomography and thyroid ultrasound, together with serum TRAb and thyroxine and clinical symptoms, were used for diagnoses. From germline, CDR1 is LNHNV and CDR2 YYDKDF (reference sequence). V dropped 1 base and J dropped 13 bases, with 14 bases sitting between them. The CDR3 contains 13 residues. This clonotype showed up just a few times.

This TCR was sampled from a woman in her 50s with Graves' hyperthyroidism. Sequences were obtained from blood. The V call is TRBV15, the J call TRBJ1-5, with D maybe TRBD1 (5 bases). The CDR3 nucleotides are TGTGCCACCAGCAGAGGGTCGGAGGGGTCGCAGCATTTT. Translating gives CATSRGSEGSQHF.